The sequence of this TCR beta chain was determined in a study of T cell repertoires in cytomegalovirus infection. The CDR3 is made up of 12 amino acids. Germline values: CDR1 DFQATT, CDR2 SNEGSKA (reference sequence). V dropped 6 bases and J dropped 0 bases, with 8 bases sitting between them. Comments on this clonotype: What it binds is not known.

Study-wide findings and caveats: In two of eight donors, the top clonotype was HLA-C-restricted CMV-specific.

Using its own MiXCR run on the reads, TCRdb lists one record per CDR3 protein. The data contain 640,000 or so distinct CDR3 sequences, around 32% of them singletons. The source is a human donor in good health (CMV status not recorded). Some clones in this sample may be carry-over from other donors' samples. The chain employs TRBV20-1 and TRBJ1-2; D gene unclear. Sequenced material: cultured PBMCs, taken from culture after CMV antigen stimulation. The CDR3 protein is CSAEGTNYGYTF. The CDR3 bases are TGCAGTGCCGAGGGAACTAACTATGGCTACACCTTC.